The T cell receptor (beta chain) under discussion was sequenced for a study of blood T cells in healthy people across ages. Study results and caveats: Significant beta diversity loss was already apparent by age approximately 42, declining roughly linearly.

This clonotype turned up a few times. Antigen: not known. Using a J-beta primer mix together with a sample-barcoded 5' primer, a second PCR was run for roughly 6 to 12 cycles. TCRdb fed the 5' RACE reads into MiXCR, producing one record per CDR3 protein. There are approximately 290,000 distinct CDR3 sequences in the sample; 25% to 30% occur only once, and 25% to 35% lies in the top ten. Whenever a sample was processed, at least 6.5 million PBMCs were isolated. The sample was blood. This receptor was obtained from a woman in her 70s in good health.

This CDR3 reads CASSEEGETQYF. The CDR3 coding sequence is TGTGCCAGCAGTGAAGAGGGGGAGACCCAGTACTTC. The gene calls are TRBV2 and TRBJ2-5; the D gene is possibly TRBD1 (5 bases). The CDR3 loop spans 12 amino acids. V shed 1 base and J shed 5 bases, with 5 bases lying between them. Germline-derived CDR1 and CDR2 are SNHLY and FYNNEI.